The 23 T cell receptor beta chains listed next were all sequenced from one sample in a study of blood T cells in healthy people across ages. Through a sample-barcoded 5' primer and a J-beta primer mix, a second PCR was run for 7 to 11 cycles. TCRdb redid the calling of the 5' RACE reads with MiXCR, one entry per CDR3 protein. The sample has some 710,000 distinct CDR3 sequences; about 24% are singletons. The sequenced sample consisted of blood. The source of these receptors is a man between 65 and 79 years old in good health.

This clonotype was picked up a small number of times. The rearrangement uses TRBV20-1 and TRBJ2-3; a weak D match, TRBD2 (6 bases). The CDR3 is 15 amino acids. V lost 0 bases and J lost 5, with 15 bases in between. CDR1 DFQATT and CDR2 SNEGSKA come from the germline V gene (reference sequence). The CDR3 reads CSARDFTGEVDTQYF. The CDR3 DNA follows: TGCAGTGCTAGAGATTTTACGGGGGAGGTAGATACGCAGTATTTT.

The chain employs TRBV3-1 and TRBJ2-1; a weak D match, TRBD2 (6 bases). V lost 0 bases and J lost 12, with 12 bases in between. CDR3 length equals 13 residues. The germline CDR1 and CDR2 sequences are LGHDT and YNNKEL (reference sequence). Here the CDR3 DNA reads TGTGCCAGCAGCCAAGAACTAGCCGGGGGGCAGTTCTTC. Amino acid sequence: CASSQELAGGQFF.

The rearrangement joins TRBV20-1 to TRBJ2-4; D uncertain. Trimming took 7 bases from V and 0 from J, leaving 10 bases between them. Germline CDR1 is DFQATT and CDR2 is SNEGSKA (reference sequence). The CDR3 runs 13 residues. CDR3 in DNA: TGCAGTGGCGGCACTCTAGCCAAAAACATTCAGTACTTC. Translated: CSGGTLAKNIQYF.

The chain recombines TRBV5-1 with TRBJ1-1; 9 bases line up with TRBD1. The CDR3 is 17 residues long. V was clipped by 4 bases and J by 0 bases; unmatched bases: 10. In germline, CDR1 is SGHRS, CDR2 YFSETQ. CDR3 residues: CASSPTRDRVVNTEAFF. CDR3 in DNA: TGCGCCAGCAGCCCGACCCGGGACAGGGTGGTGAACACTGAAGCTTTCTTT.

The rearrangement joins TRBV5-1 to TRBJ2-6, with TRBD1 identical over 10 bases. J gave up 0 bases and V 3 bases, and 3 bases lay outside the gene matches. CDR3 size: 17 residues. CDR1 SGHRS and CDR2 YFSETQ come from the germline V gene. The CDR3 region is CASSWGQGSSGANVLTF. In DNA, the CDR3 is TGCGCCAGCAGCTGGGGACAGGGGAGCTCTGGGGCCAACGTCCTGACTTTC.

This clonotype was detected ten times or more. The V gene is TRBV3-1, the J gene TRBJ1-2; TRBD1 matches at 10 bases. CDR3 length: 12 amino acids. Germline loops: CDR1 LGHDT, CDR2 YNNKEL (reference sequence). V shed 5 bases and J 13 bases; nucleotides not matched to a gene: 7. CDR3 in amino acids: CASSYRDRGSTF. The CDR3 DNA reads as TGTGCCAGCAGCTACCGGGACAGGGGAAGCACCTTC.

The rearrangement links TRBV5-1 to TRBJ2-7; the D is unclear. The germline CDR1 and CDR2 sequences are SGHRS and YFSETQ. CDR3 size: 12 residues. Trimming removed 1 base at V and 3 bases at J, with 5 bases between. In nucleotides, the CDR3 is TGCGCCAGCAGCTTGAACTTCTACGAGCAGTACTTC. This sequence encodes CASSLNFYEQYF. The full variable domain, completed using reference TRBV5-1 and TRBJ2-7, is KAGVTQTPRYLIKTRGQQVTLSCSPISGHRSVSWYQQTPGQGLQFLFEYFSETQRNKGNFPGRFSGRQFSNSRSEMNVSTLELGDSALYLCASSLNFYEQYFGPGTRLTVT.

This clonotype was picked up a small number of times. The rearrangement links TRBV12-3 or TRBV12-4 to TRBJ2-1; no firm D call. The CDR3 is 15 amino acids. V was pared by 2 bases and J by 5 bases, with 13 bases between. The CDR3 sequence is CASSLLFPIDNEQFF. CDR3 sequence (DNA): TGTGCCAGCAGTTTACTCTTTCCGATCGACAATGAGCAGTTCTTC.

This clonotype was observed at least ten times. V is TRBV18 and J is TRBJ2-1; 11 nucleotides agree with TRBD2. Per germline, CDR1 KGHSH and CDR2 LQKENI. Unmatched junction bases numbered 3, after V lost 3 bases and J lost 5 bases. This CDR3 has 15 residues. The CDR3 nucleotides read TGTGCCAGCTCACCTAGCGGGGGGGCACACAATGAGCAGTTCTTC. It yields the protein CASSPSGGAHNEQFF.

The V and J genes are TRBV19 and TRBJ1-1, with a tentative D call TRBD1 (6 bases). The CDR3 is 12 residues long. In germline, CDR1 is LNHDA, CDR2 SQIVND (reference sequence). Trimming took off 6 bases at V and 6 bases at J, with 11 bases between the two ends. CDR3 protein: CASRPQGPEAFF. The CDR3 nucleotides read TGTGCCAGTAGGCCGCAGGGGCCTGAAGCTTTCTTT.

The rearrangement uses TRBV7-9 and TRBJ2-7, with D hard to call. Germline CDR1 SEHNR, CDR2 FQNEAQ (reference sequence). V was shortened by 5 bases and J by 4 bases, with 6 bases between the two germline ends. The CDR3 has 11 amino acids. CDR3 amino acids: CASSTEYEQYF. For the CDR3, the DNA is TGTGCCAGCAGCACCGAATACGAGCAGTACTTC. The full variable domain, in which reference TRBV7-9 and TRBJ2-7 provide the parts outside the CDR3, is DTGVSQNPRHKITKRGQNVTFRCDPISEHNRLYWYRQTLGQGPEFLTYFQNEAQLEKSRLLSDRFSAERPKGSFSTLEIQRTEQGDSAMYLCASSTEYEQYFGPGTRLTVT.

This chain joins TRBV15 and TRBJ2-3; perhaps TRBD2 as D (6 bases). With 5 bases removed from V and 3 bases from J, the gap between germline ends came to 15 bases. The CDR3 runs 15 residues. Germline V gives CDR1 LNHNV, CDR2 YYDKDF (reference sequence). This chain's CDR3 is CATSLRLVPTDTQYF. The CDR3 region has the DNA TGTGCCACCAGCCTTCGACTAGTTCCTACAGATACGCAGTATTTT.

This clonotype was detected a few times. The J gene is TRBJ2-7, the V gene TRBV20-1; 8 bases are a match to TRBD2. The DNA end is more similar to TRBJ2-1, so the J call may be wrong. The CDR3 contains 14 residues. The germline V gene encodes CDR1 DFQATT and CDR2 SNEGSKA (reference sequence). The CDR3: CSAGGGTSRNEQFF. CDR3 sequence (DNA): TGCAGTGCCGGAGGGGGGACTAGTCGGAATGAGCAGTTCTTC.

The V call is TRBV19, the J call TRBJ2-2; TRBD2 matches at 11 bases. The CDR3 is 17 amino acids. Unmatched junction bases numbered 8, after V lost 5 bases and J lost 3 bases. Germline V gives CDR1 LNHDA, CDR2 SQIVND (reference sequence). DNA for the CDR3: TGTGCCAGTAGTTCTACCGGGACTAGCGGTTACACCGGGGAGCTGTTTTTT. Protein product: CASSSTGTSGYTGELFF. The full variable domain, rest sourced from reference TRBV19 and TRBJ2-2, is DGGITQSPKYLFRKEGQNVTLSCEQNLNHDAMYWYRQDPGQGLRLIYYSQIVNDFQKGDIAEGYSVSREKKESFPLTVTSAQKNPTAFYLCASSSTGTSGYTGELFFGEGSRLTVL.

The chain recombines TRBV11-2 with TRBJ2-2; TRBD1 aligns across 7 bases. The germline CDR1 and CDR2 sequences are SGHAT and FQNNGV. V was pared by 5 bases and J by 4 bases, with 7 bases of the junction left unmatched. The CDR3 is 15 amino acids. The CDR3 nucleotides read TGTGCCAGCAGCACACGGACAGGTAGCACCGGGGAGCTGTTTTTT. It specifies CASSTRTGSTGELFF.

The table lists this clonotype with many counts. The chain links TRBV7-2 to TRBJ2-1; no definite D call. The V end was cut by 5 bases, the J end by 0 bases, with 14 bases between. The germline V gene has CDR1 SGHTA and CDR2 FQGNSA. The CDR3 has 16 amino acids. CDR3 sequence (DNA): TGTGCCAGCAGCCCCTCGACTGGAAGCTCCTACAATGAGCAGTTCTTC. Protein: CASSPSTGSSYNEQFF.

The chain has TRBV12-3 or TRBV12-4 and TRBJ2-1, with TRBD1 matching 9 bases. The CDR3 has 15 residues. V lost 6 bases and J lost 3; bases outside the gene matches: 6. CDR3 loop: CASSPRDRVYNEQFF. The CDR3 region has the DNA TGTGCCAGCAGCCCCCGGGACAGGGTCTACAATGAGCAGTTCTTC.

This clonotype was detected many times. The chain links TRBV6-6 to TRBJ1-4; D perhaps matches TRBD1 (5 bases). Germline CDR1 and CDR2: MNHNY and SVGAGI (reference sequence). V lost 6 bases and J 5 bases, leaving 10 bases between the germline ends. This CDR3 is built from 13 residues. CDR3 sequence: CASSLTGNEKLFF. CDR3 coding DNA: TGTGCCAGCAGCCTAACAGGAAATGAAAAACTGTTTTTT.

This chain connects TRBV7-2 to TRBJ1-5; 8 nucleotides line up with TRBD1. The CDR3 is 15 amino acids. Germline loops: CDR1 SGHTA, CDR2 FQGNSA. Trimming removed 6 bases from V and 4 bases from J; junction bases left unmatched: 8. The CDR3 sequence is CASSRWTGNNQPQHF. CDR3 sequence (DNA): TGTGCCAGCAGTCGATGGACAGGGAATAATCAGCCCCAGCATTTT.

This clonotype was found a few times. The genes are TRBV10-3 and TRBJ2-2; TRBD1 matches 7 bases. This CDR3 contains 17 residues. Trimming took 3 bases from V and 0 from J; bases not matched to a gene: 7. Germline CDR1 and CDR2: ENHRY and SYGVKD. CDR3 loop: CAISDPGTAANTGELFF. The CDR3 bases are TGTGCCATCAGTGATCCCGGGACAGCCGCGAACACCGGGGAGCTGTTTTTT.

This sequence joins TRBV20-1 and TRBJ2-7; no definite D call. This CDR3 contains 13 residues. Between the trimmed V and J ends, which lost 5 bases and 0 bases, there was a span of 11 bases. CDR1 and CDR2 from the germline V gene are DFQATT and SNEGSKA (reference sequence). Here the CDR3 reads CSAFQPSSYEQYF. CDR3 sequence (DNA): TGCAGTGCTTTTCAGCCGAGCTCCTACGAGCAGTACTTC.

Remarks on this clonotype: The junction departs from the called germline gene at one end, perhaps through a read error. The rearrangement joins TRBV3-1 to TRBJ2-5; TRBD1 or TRBD2 may be the D gene (5 bases each). CDR3 length: 15 residues. Looked up from germline, CDR1 is LGHDT and CDR2 is YNNKEL (reference sequence). This chain's CDR3 is CASSQVTARGETQYF. In nucleotides, the CDR3 is TGTGCCAGCAGCCAAGTGACAGCTCGGGGTGAGACTCAGTACTTC.

This clonotype was counted ten times or more. V usage is TRBV10-3 and J usage is TRBJ1-5; D gene unclear. V was pared by 2 bases and J by 5 bases, with 4 bases between. The germline CDR1 and CDR2 sequences are ENHRY and SYGVKD. The CDR3 is 12 residues long. The CDR3: CAISEADQPQHF. The CDR3 coding sequence is TGTGCCATCAGTGAGGCGGATCAGCCCCAGCATTTT.